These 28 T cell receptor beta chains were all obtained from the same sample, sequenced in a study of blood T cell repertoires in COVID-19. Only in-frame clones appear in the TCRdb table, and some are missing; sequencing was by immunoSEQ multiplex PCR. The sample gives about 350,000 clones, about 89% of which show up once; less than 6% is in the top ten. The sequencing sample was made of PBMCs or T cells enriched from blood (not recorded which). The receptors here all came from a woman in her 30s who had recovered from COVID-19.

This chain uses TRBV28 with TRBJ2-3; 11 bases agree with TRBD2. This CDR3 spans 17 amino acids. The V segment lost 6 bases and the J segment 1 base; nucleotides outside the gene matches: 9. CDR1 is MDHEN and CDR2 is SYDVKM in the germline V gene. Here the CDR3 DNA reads TGTGCCAGCAGCCCCCGACTAGCGGGGTACCGCACAGATACGCAGTATTTT. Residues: CASSPRLAGYRTDTQYF.

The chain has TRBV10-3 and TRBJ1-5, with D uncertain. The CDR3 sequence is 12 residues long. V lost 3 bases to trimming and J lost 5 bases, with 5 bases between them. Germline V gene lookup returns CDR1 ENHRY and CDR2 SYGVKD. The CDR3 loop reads CAISEADQPQHF. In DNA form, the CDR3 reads TGTGCCATCAGTGAAGCGGATCAGCCCCAGCATTTT.

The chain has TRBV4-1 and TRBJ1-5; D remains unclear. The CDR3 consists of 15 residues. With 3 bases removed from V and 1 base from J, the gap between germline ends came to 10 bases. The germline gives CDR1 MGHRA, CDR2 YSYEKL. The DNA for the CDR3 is TGCGCCAGCAGCCACAGGCAGGTCAGCAATCAGCCCCAGCATTTT. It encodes CASSHRQVSNQPQHF.

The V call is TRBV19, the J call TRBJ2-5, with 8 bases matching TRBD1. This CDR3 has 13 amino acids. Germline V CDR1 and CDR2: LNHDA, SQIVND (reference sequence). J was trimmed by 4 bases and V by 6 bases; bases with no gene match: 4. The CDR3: CASSDRGVETQYF. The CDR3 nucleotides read TGTGCCAGTAGCGACAGGGGTGTAGAGACCCAGTACTTC.

The CDR3 sequence: CASLGQGDLETQYF. CDR3 sequence (DNA): TGTGCCAGCCTGGGACAGGGGGACTTAGAGACCCAGTACTTC. The chain joins TRBV6-5 to TRBJ2-5; 11 positions agree with TRBD1. The germline gives CDR1 MNHEY, CDR2 SVGAGI. After removal of 8 bases from V and 4 bases from J, the junction contained 6 bases not matched to a gene. The CDR3 runs to 14 residues.

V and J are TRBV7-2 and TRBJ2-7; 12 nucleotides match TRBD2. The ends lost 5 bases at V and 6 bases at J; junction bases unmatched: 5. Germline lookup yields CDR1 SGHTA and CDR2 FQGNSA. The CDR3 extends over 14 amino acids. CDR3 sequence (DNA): TGTGCCAGCAGCACTAGCGGGGGGCCCCTCGAGCAGTACTTC. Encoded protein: CASSTSGGPLEQYF.

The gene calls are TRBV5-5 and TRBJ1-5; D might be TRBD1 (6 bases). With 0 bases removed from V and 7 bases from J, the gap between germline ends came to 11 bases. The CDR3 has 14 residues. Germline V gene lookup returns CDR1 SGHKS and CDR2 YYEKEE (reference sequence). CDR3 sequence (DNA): TGTGCCAGCAGCTTGGGGGGGGGCTCCCAGCCCCAGCATTTT. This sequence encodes CASSLGGGSQPQHF.

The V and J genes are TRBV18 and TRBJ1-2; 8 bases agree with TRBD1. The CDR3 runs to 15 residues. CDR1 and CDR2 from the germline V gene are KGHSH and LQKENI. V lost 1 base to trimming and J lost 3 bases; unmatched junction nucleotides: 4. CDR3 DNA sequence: TGTGCCAGCTCACCACTTGGACAGGGTGACTATGGCTACACCTTC. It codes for CASSPLGQGDYGYTF.

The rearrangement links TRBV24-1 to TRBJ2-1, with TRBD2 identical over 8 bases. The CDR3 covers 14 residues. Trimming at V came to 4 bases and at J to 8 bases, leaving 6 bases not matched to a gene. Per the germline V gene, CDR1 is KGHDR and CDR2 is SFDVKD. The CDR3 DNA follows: TGTGCCACCAGTGAGCCCCGGGGGGGCGATGAGCAGTTCTTC. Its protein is CATSEPRGGDEQFF.

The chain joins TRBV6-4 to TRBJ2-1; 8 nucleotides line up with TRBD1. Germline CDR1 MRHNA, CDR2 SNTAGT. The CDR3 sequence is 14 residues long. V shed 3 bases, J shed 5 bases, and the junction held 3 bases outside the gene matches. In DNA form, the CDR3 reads TGTGCCAGCAGTGATGGGACAGGACACAATGAGCAGTTCTTC. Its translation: CASSDGTGHNEQFF.

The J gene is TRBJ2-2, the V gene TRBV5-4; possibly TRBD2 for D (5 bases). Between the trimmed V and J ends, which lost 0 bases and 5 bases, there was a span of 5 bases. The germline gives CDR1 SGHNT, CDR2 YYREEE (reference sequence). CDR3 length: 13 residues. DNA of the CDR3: TGTGCCAGCAGCTTGGAGCGGACCGGGGAGCTGTTTTTT. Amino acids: CASSLERTGELFF.

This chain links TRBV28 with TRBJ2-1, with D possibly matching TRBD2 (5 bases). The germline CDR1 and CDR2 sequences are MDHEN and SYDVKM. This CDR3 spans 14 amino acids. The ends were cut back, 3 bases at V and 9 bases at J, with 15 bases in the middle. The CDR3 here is CASSFPHRGSEQFF. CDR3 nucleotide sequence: TGTGCCAGCAGTTTCCCCCATAGAGGGTCTGAGCAGTTCTTC. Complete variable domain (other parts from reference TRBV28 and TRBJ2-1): DVKVTQSSRYLVKRTGEKVFLECVQDMDHENMFWYRQDPGLGLRLIYFSYDVKMKEKGDIPEGYSVSREKKERFSLILESASTNQTSMYLCASSFPHRGSEQFFGPGTRLTVL.

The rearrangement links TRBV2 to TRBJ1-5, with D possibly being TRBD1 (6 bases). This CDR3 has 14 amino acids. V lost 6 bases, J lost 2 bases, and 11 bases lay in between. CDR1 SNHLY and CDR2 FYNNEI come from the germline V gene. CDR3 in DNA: TGTGCCAGCAGGAGGACAGCCGGCAATCAGCCCCAGCATTTT. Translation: CASRRTAGNQPQHF.

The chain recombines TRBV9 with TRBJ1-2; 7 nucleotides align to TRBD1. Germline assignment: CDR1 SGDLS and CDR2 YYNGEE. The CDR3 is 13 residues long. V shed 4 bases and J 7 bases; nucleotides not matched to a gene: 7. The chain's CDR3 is CASSLAGGLGYTF. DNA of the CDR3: TGTGCCAGCAGCCTCGCAGGGGGTCTTGGCTACACCTTC.

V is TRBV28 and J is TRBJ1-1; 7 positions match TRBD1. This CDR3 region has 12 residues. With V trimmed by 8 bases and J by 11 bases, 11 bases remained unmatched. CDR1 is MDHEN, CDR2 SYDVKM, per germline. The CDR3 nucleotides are TGTGCCAGCCTTGTAAGGGGGCTCAATGCTTTCTTT. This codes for CASLVRGLNAFF.

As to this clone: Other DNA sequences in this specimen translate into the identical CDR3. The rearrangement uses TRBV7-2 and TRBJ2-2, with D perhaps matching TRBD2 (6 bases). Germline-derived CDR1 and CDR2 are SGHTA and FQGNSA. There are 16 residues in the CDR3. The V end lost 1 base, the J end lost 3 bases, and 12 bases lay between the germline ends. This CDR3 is CASSLGSGLYTGELFF. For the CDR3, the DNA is TGTGCCAGCAGCTTAGGGAGCGGGCTATACACCGGGGAGCTGTTTTTT.

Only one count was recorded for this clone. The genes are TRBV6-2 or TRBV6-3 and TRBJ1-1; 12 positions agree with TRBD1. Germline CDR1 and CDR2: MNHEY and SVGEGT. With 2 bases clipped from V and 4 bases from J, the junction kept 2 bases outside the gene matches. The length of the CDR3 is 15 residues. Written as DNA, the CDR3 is TGTGCCAGCAGTTACGGGACAGGGGGCCTCACTGAAGCTTTCTTT. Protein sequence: CASSYGTGGLTEAFF.

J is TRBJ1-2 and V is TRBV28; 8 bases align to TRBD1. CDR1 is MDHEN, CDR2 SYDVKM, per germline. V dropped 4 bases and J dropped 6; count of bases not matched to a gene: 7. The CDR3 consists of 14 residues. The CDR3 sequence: CASSSQDRVHGYTF. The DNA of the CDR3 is TGTGCCAGCAGTTCCCAGGACAGGGTCCATGGCTACACCTTC.

The CDR3 DNA reads TGTGCCAGCACGGGACAGGTCAATCAGCCCCAGCATTTT. This encodes CASTGQVNQPQHF. This sequence joins TRBV28 and TRBJ1-5, with TRBD1 matching 8 bases. The V gene end was trimmed by 7 bases and the J gene end by 3 bases; junction bases not matched to a gene: 2. CDR3 length equals 13 residues. Germline CDR1 and CDR2: MDHEN and SYDVKM.

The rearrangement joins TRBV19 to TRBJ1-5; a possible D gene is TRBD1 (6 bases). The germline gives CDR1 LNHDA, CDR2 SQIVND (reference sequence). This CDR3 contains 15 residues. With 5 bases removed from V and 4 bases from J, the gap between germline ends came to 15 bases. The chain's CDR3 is CASSPTGQSNQPQHF. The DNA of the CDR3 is TGTGCCAGTAGTCCTACAGGACAGTCGAATCAGCCCCAGCATTTT.

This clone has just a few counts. CDR3 nucleotides: TGTGCCACCACACCCCTTGGGAGGGCCACCGGGGAGCTGTTTTTT. This gives the protein CATTPLGRATGELFF. This chain links TRBV6-5 with TRBJ2-2, with 7 nucleotides matching TRBD2. After removal of 10 bases from V and 4 bases from J, the junction contained 12 bases not matched to a gene. The CDR3 is made up of 15 amino acids. CDR1 is MNHEY, CDR2 SVGAGI, per germline.

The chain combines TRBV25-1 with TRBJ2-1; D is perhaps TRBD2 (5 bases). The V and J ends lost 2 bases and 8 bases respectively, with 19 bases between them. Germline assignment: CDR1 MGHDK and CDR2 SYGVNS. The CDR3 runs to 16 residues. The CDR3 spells CASSELFPPLRDEQFF. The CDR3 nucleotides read TGTGCCAGCAGTGAACTTTTCCCTCCCCTGCGGGATGAGCAGTTCTTC.

CDR3 bases: TGTGCCAGCAGTGAGGACAGTTTGAACTATGGCTACACCTTC. Protein product: CASSEDSLNYGYTF. The chain combines TRBV2 with TRBJ1-2; D might be TRBD1 (6 bases). The germline V and J ends were trimmed by 3 bases and 2 bases, with 10 bases remaining between them. The CDR3 runs to 14 residues. The germline V gene has CDR1 SNHLY and CDR2 FYNNEI. Full variable domain (missing parts from reference TRBV2 and TRBJ1-2): EPEVTQTPSHQVTQMGQEVILRCVPISNHLYFYWYRQILGQKVEFLVSFYNNEISEKSEIFDDQFSVERPDGSNFTLKIRSTKLEDSAMYFCASSEDSLNYGYTFGSGTRLTVV.

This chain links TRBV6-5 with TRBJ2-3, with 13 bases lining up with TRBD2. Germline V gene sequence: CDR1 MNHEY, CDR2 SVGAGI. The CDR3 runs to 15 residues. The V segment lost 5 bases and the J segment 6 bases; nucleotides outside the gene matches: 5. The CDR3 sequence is CASSRLAGGGDTQYF. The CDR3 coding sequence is TGTGCCAGCAGTCGACTAGCGGGGGGCGGGGATACGCAGTATTTT.

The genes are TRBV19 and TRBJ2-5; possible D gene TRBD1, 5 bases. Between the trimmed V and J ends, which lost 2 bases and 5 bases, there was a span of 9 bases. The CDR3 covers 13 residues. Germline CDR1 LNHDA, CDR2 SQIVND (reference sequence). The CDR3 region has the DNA TGTGCCAGTAGTATAACTGGGGCCGAGACCCAGTACTTC. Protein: CASSITGAETQYF.

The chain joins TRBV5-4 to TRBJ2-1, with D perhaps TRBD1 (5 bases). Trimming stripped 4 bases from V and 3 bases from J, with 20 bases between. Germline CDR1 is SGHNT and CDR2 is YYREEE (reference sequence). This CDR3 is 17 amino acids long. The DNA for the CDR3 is TGTGCCAGCAGCCCCACCCCGACAGCGACTTTCTACAATGAGCAGTTCTTC. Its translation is CASSPTPTATFYNEQFF.

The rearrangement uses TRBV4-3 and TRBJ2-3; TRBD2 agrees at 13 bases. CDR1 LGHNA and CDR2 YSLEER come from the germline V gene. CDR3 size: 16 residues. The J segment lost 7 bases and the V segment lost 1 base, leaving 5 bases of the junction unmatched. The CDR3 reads CASSQGLAGGKYTQYF. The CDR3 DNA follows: TGCGCCAGCAGCCAAGGACTAGCGGGGGGCAAGTATACGCAGTATTTT.

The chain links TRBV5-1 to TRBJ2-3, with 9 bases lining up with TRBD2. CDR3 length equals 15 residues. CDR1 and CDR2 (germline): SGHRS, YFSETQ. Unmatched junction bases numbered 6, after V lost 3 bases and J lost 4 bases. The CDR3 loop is CASSSGTSPADTQYF. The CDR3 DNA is TGCGCCAGCAGCTCCGGGACTAGCCCGGCAGATACGCAGTATTTT.